The 2 T cell receptor beta chains presented below share a single source sample, sequenced in a study of T cells after yellow fever vaccination. TCRdb reprocessed the 5' RACE reads via MiXCR and lists one record per CDR3 protein. The sample lists a few hundred thousand distinct CDR3 sequences, more than 3% occurring once. Sample: PBMCs, taken on the day of the yellow fever booster vaccination. The receptors here all came from a man between 18 and 29 years old who received the YFV17D yellow fever vaccine.

This clonotype has ten or more counts. The chain is built from TRBV7-8 and TRBJ2-7; D may be TRBD2 (6 bases). Germline CDR1 and CDR2: SGHVS and FQNEAQ. The CDR3 runs to 14 residues. Trimming left V 4 bases short and J 4 bases short, with 14 bases between. CDR3 in DNA: TGTGCCAGCAGCTCGGAGGAGGGGAGGTACGAGCAGTACGTC. This codes for CASSSEEGRYEQYV.

In its sample, this clonotype was seen many times. The V gene is TRBV6-2 or TRBV6-3, the J gene TRBJ2-7; maybe TRBD2 (6 bases). V was cut by 2 bases and J by 0 bases, with 8 bases left in between. Germline V gene sequence: CDR1 MNHEY, CDR2 SVGEGT. The length of the CDR3 is 14 residues. The CDR3 region has the DNA TGTGCCAGCAGTTACATCGGGAGCTCCTACGAGCAGTACGTC. Amino acid sequence: CASSYIGSSYEQYV.